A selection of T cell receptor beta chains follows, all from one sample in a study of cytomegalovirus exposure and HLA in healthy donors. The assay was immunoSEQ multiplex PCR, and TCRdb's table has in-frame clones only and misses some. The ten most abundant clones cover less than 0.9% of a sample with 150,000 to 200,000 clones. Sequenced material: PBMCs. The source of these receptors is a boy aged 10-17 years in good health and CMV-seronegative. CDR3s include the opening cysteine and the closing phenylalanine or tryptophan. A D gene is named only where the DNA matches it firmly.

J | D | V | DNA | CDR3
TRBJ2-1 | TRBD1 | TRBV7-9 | TGTGCCAGCAGCTCCGGGACAGGCGACAATGAGCAGTTCTTC | CASSSGTGDNEQFF
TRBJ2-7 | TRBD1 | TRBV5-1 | TGCGCCAGCAGCTTTCCGTCAGGGGGTGACTACGAGCAGTACTTC | CASSFPSGGDYEQYF
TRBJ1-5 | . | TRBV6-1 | TGTGCCAGCAGTTTGATACCGGGTCCTAATCAGCCCCAGCATTTT | CASSLIPGPNQPQHF
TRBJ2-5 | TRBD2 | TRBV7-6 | TGTGCCAGCAGCGGACGGGGGGTTCAAGAGACCCAGTACTTC | CASSGRGVQETQYF
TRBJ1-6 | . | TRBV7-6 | TGTGCCAGCAGCTTGACGAGGGATCCACCCCTCCACTTT | CASSLTRDPPLHF
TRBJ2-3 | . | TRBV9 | TGTGCCAGCAGCCAGACGGGGTTTAGCACAGATACGCAGTATTTT | CASSQTGFSTDTQYF
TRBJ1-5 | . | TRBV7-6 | TGTGCCAGCAGCTTAGCAGGGGGAGGGGACGGGCCCCAGCATTTT | CASSLAGGGDGPQHF
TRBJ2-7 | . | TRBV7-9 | TGTGCCAGCAGCTTAGAGGTGGCGGTGTACGAGCAGTACTTC | CASSLEVAVYEQYF
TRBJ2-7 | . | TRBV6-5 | TGTGCCAGCAGGGATACCCGGGAGAACAGTCACGAGCAGTACTTC | CASRDTRENSHEQYF
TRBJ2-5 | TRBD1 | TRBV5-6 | TGTGCCAGCAGATTAGGGGGCTTTGAGACCCAGTACTTC | CASRLGGFETQYF
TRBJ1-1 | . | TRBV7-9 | TGTGCCAGCAGCCCAACAGTGAACACTGAAGCTTTCTTT | CASSPTVNTEAFF
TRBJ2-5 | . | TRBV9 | TGTGCCAGCAGCGTAGCGACGGGGGGCAAAGAGACCCAGTACTTC | CASSVATGGKETQYF
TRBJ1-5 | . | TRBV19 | TGTGCCAGTAGTATTCAGTGGCAGGGAAATCAGCCCCAGCATTTT | CASSIQWQGNQPQHF
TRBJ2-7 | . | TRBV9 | TGTGCCAGCAGCGTACAGGTTCAGGGCTACGAGCAGTACTTC | CASSVQVQGYEQYF
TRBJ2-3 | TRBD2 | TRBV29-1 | TGCAGCGTCTTACGGGTTAGCGGGGGTTTAGATACGCAGTATTTT | CSVLRVSGGLDTQYF
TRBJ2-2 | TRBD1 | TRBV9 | TGTGCCAGCAGCGGAACCGGGACAGGGGCCGGGGAGCTGTTTTTT | CASSGTGTGAGELFF
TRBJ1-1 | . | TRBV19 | TGTGCCAGTAGTAAACGTGGACAGACGAGCGGTGAAGCTTTCTTT | CASSKRGQTSGEAFF
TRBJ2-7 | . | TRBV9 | TGTGCCAGCAGCGTCACGGGACTGAATTCCTACGAGCAGTACTTC | CASSVTGLNSYEQYF
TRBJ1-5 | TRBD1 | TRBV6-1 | TGTGCCAGCCTCTTCTATGTAGGGGGCGATCAGCCCCAGCATTTT | CASLFYVGGDQPQHF
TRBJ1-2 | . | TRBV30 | TGTGCCAGCGCGAGGGCTACCTCTAACTATGGCTACACCTTC | CASARATSNYGYTF
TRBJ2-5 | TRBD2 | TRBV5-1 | TGCGCCAGCAGCTTCGGAGGGACTAGCGGGGGGAAAGGAACCCAGTACTTC | CASSFGGTSGGKGTQYF
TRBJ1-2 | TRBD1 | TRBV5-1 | TGCGCCAGCAGCGCTGGGACAGGGGATGGCTACACCTTC | CASSAGTGDGYTF
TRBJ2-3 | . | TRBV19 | TGTGCCAGTGGGCTCGGAAGCACAGATACGCAGTATTTT | CASGLGSTDTQYF
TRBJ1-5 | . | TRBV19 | TGTGCCAGTAGTGTTGATACAGGGTCTCGTCAGCCCCAGCATTTT | CASSVDTGSRQPQHF
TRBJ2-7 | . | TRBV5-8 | TGTGCCAGCAGCTTGTTGGGCAGGGGATCCTACGAGCAGTACTTC | CASSLLGRGSYEQYF
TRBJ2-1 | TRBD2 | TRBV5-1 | TGCGCCAGCAGCTTGGATCGCCTAGCGGGGTTCAATGAGCAGTTCTTC | CASSLDRLAGFNEQFF
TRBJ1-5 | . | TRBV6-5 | TGTGCCAGCAGTCGACAGGTTAATCAGCCCCAGCATTTT | CASSRQVNQPQHF
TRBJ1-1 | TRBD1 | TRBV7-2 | TGTGCCAGCAGCTTCGGCAGGGGGCGCATCGGCACTGAAGCTTTCTTT | CASSFGRGRIGTEAFF
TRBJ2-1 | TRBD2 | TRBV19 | TGTGCCAGTAGTGACGAGCGGGGCATCTACAATGAGCAGTTCTTC | CASSDERGIYNEQFF
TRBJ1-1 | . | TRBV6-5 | TGTGCCAGCAGTGACAAGGGGAGGGTTACTGAAGCTTTCTTT | CASSDKGRVTEAFF
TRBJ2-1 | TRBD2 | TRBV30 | TGTGCCTGGAGTGTACGTAGCGGGGGTTACAATGAGCAGTTCTTC | CAWSVRSGGYNEQFF
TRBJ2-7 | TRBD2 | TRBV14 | TGTGCCAGCAGCCAAGGTCAGCGGGGGCCCTACGAGCAGTACTTC | CASSQGQRGPYEQYF
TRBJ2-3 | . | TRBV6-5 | TGTGCCAGCAGCGGGAGCCACACAGATACGCAGTATTTT | CASSGSHTDTQYF
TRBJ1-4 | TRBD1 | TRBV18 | TGTGCCAGCTCAGCGGACAGGACCTATGAAAAACTGTTTTTT | CASSADRTYEKLFF
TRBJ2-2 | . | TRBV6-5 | TGTGCCAGCAGGGGGACAACCGGGGAGCTGTTTTTT | CASRGTTGELFF
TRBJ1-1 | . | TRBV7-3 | TGTGCCAGCAGCAGGACTTTTAGCACTGAAGCTTTCTTT | CASSRTFSTEAFF
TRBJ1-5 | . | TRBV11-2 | TGTGCCAGCAGCTTAGATATGGGGCCCTTAGGGCCCCAGCATTTT | CASSLDMGPLGPQHF
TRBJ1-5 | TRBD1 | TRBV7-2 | TGTGCCAGCAGCAGGGACAGTATTCAGCAGCCCCAGCATTTT | CASSRDSIQQPQHF
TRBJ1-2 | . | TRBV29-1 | TGCAGCGTTGAAGCCCCCCCCGAAGGGGGTGTATATGGCTACACCTTC | CSVEAPPEGGVYGYTF
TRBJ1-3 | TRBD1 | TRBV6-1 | TGTGCCAGCAGTGTTAGGAGGGGGCAAGGAAACACCATATATTTT | CASSVRRGQGNTIYF
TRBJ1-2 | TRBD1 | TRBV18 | TGTGCCAGCTCACCATCGGGACAGGTTGTTGGCTACACCTTC | CASSPSGQVVGYTF
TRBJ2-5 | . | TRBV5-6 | TGTGCCAGCAGCTTTAAGGGGCGGCAAGAGACCCAGTACTTC | CASSFKGRQETQYF
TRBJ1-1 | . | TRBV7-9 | TGTGCCAGCAGCTTAGCTGGCAGTTTGAACACTGAAGCTTTCTTT | CASSLAGSLNTEAFF
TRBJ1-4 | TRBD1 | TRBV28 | TGTGCCAGCAGTTTCTCGACAGGGTATGAAAAACTGTTTTTT | CASSFSTGYEKLFF
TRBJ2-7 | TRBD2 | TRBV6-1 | TGTGCCATAGGGAGGGCCTACTACGAGCAGTACTTC | CAIGRAYYEQYF
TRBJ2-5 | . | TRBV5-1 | TGCGCCAGTGAGGAGGGGGCCGGAGAGACCCAGTACTTC | CASEEGAGETQYF
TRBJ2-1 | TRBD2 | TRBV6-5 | TGTGCCAGCAGCCCCTCCATGCGGGGGGCCGTTGAGCAGTTCTTC | CASSPSMRGAVEQFF